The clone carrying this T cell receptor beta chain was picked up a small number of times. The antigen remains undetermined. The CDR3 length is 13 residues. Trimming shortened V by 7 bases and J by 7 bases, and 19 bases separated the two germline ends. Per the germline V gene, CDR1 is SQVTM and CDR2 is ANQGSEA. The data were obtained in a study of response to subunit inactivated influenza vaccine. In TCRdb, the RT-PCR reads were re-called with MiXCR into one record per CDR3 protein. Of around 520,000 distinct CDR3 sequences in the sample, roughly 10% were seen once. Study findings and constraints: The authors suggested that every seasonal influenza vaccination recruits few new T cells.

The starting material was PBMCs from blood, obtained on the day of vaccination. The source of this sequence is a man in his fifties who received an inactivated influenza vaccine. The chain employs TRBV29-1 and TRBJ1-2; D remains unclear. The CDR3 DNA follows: TGCAGCGCCCAAATATCCTTAGGGTTTGGCTACACCTTC. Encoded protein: CSAQISLGFGYTF.